This entry is about one TCR beta chain. Its target is not known. CD45RA-negative memory and CD45RA+ naive subsets were split from the CD4+ cells. This specimen comes from a study of shared clonotypes between healthy human individuals. Study results and caveats: It was only blood that was sampled, and tissue repertoires likely differ.

CDR3 length: 15 amino acids. Germline CDR1 is MNHEY and CDR2 is SMNVEV (reference sequence). The J segment lost 6 bases and the V segment lost 6 bases, leaving 7 bases of the junction unmatched. The method was immunoSEQ multiplex PCR; TCRdb's version includes in-frame clones alone and lacks a portion of them. The sample records some 200,000 clones, about 68% being singletons. Material for sequencing was memory CD4+ T cells sorted from blood. Subset specified: CD45RA-negative fraction. The sequence was obtained from a man aged 25 to 40 in good health. The genes are TRBV27 and TRBJ1-5, with 11 positions matching TRBD1. As DNA, the CDR3 is TGTGCCAGCAGGGACAGGGGGCAACGAGGTCAGCCCCAGCATTTT. Translation: CASRDRGQRGQPQHF.